These 6 T cell receptor beta chains came from one sample sequenced in a study of patients and donors after allogeneic stem cell transplantation. TCRdb independently ran MiXCR on the RT-PCR reads; one entry per CDR3 protein. This table has approximately 210,000 distinct CDR3 sequences, more than 35% appearing once. Sequencing input: blood, either unsorted or a sorted T cell fraction (not recorded which). The receptors shown here come from a human donor who was either an allogeneic HSCT recipient or a stem cell or donor lymphocyte infusion donor (not recorded which). It is not recorded whose cells these are; they may come from a transplant donor.

The chain joins TRBV29-1 to TRBJ2-7; D is perhaps TRBD1 (6 bases). The germline V gene has CDR1 SQVTM and CDR2 ANQGSEA. V lost 3 bases to trimming and J lost 5 bases, with 14 bases between them. The CDR3 totals 13 residues. The CDR3 nucleotides read TGCAGCGTTGAGGCCCCTGGGGGCCACGAGCAGTACTTC. The encoded protein is CSVEAPGGHEQYF.

This chain connects TRBV6-5 to TRBJ1-4, with D tentatively TRBD1 (6 bases). V shed 4 bases and J shed 8 bases, with 11 bases lying between them. CDR1 MNHEY and CDR2 SVGAGI come from the germline V gene. CDR3 length: 13 amino acids. CDR3 sequence (DNA): TGTGCCAGCAGTTCGGGGGCTAGGGAAAAACTGTTTTTT. Encoded protein: CASSSGAREKLFF.

A few counts support this clonotype. V gene TRBV12-3 or TRBV12-4 combines with J gene TRBJ2-5, with D perhaps TRBD2 (5 bases). The CDR3 runs to 14 residues. The V end was cut by 5 bases, the J end by 5 bases, with 15 bases between. The CDR3 here is CASSPGGRQETQYF. The CDR3, as DNA: TGTGCCAGCAGTCCCGGAGGTCGGCAGGAGACCCAGTACTTC.

This clonotype was counted between two and nine times. V usage is TRBV6-6 and J usage is TRBJ1-2; 10 bases line up with TRBD1. The germline V gene encodes CDR1 MNHNY and CDR2 SVGAGI (reference sequence). CDR3 length: 12 residues. V was pared by 5 bases and J by 8 bases, with 2 bases of the junction left unmatched. The CDR3 bases are TGTGCCAGCAGTGCGGACAGGGGGGGCTACACCTTC. Residues: CASSADRGGYTF.

The rearrangement links TRBV7-2 to TRBJ2-3; D is ambiguous. In germline, CDR1 is SGHTA, CDR2 FQGNSA. Trimming shortened V by 2 bases and J by 0 bases, and 12 bases separated the two germline ends. The CDR3 is 16 amino acids. DNA of the CDR3: TGTGCCAGCAGCTTAACAGTTCGAACTAGCACAGATACGCAGTATTTT. Amino acid sequence: CASSLTVRTSTDTQYF.

This clonotype was counted only a few times. V is TRBV12-3 or TRBV12-4 and J is TRBJ2-3; D unclear. The V end lost 3 bases, the J end lost 8 bases, and 9 bases lay between the germline ends. There are 12 residues in the CDR3. CDR3 in amino acids: CASSFLVGTQYF. The CDR3 coding sequence is TGTGCCAGCAGTTTCCTCGTCGGTACGCAGTATTTT.